This T cell receptor (beta chain) was recorded in a study of beta chain features in type 1 diabetes. Broader study findings: A moderate, significant TCRB CDR3 shortening appeared in type 1 diabetes across four CD4+ subsets. High TCR expression in some cells could lead to their over-representation in cDNA sequencing.

This clone has just a few counts. Its antigen is currently unknown. The junction had 6 bases not matched to a gene; V was cut back by 4 bases and J by 2 bases. This CDR3 comprises 15 residues. Per germline, CDR1 SGHRS and CDR2 YFSETQ. Sequenced material consisted of expressed TCRB transcripts (all of the isolated RNA was reverse transcribed). Profiling relied on immunoSEQ multiplex PCR, and the TCRdb table lists in-frame clones only, not all of them. The sample lists 250,000 to 300,000 clones; around 24% were seen once. The specimen was naive CD4+ T cells from blood. This clonotype was obtained from a woman between 25 and 40 years old with type 1 diabetes. V is TRBV5-1 and J is TRBJ2-1; 7 bases align to TRBD2. The CDR3 loop reads CASSISGEPYNEQFF. The CDR3 bases are TGCGCCAGCAGCATCAGCGGGGAGCCCTACAATGAGCAGTTCTTC.